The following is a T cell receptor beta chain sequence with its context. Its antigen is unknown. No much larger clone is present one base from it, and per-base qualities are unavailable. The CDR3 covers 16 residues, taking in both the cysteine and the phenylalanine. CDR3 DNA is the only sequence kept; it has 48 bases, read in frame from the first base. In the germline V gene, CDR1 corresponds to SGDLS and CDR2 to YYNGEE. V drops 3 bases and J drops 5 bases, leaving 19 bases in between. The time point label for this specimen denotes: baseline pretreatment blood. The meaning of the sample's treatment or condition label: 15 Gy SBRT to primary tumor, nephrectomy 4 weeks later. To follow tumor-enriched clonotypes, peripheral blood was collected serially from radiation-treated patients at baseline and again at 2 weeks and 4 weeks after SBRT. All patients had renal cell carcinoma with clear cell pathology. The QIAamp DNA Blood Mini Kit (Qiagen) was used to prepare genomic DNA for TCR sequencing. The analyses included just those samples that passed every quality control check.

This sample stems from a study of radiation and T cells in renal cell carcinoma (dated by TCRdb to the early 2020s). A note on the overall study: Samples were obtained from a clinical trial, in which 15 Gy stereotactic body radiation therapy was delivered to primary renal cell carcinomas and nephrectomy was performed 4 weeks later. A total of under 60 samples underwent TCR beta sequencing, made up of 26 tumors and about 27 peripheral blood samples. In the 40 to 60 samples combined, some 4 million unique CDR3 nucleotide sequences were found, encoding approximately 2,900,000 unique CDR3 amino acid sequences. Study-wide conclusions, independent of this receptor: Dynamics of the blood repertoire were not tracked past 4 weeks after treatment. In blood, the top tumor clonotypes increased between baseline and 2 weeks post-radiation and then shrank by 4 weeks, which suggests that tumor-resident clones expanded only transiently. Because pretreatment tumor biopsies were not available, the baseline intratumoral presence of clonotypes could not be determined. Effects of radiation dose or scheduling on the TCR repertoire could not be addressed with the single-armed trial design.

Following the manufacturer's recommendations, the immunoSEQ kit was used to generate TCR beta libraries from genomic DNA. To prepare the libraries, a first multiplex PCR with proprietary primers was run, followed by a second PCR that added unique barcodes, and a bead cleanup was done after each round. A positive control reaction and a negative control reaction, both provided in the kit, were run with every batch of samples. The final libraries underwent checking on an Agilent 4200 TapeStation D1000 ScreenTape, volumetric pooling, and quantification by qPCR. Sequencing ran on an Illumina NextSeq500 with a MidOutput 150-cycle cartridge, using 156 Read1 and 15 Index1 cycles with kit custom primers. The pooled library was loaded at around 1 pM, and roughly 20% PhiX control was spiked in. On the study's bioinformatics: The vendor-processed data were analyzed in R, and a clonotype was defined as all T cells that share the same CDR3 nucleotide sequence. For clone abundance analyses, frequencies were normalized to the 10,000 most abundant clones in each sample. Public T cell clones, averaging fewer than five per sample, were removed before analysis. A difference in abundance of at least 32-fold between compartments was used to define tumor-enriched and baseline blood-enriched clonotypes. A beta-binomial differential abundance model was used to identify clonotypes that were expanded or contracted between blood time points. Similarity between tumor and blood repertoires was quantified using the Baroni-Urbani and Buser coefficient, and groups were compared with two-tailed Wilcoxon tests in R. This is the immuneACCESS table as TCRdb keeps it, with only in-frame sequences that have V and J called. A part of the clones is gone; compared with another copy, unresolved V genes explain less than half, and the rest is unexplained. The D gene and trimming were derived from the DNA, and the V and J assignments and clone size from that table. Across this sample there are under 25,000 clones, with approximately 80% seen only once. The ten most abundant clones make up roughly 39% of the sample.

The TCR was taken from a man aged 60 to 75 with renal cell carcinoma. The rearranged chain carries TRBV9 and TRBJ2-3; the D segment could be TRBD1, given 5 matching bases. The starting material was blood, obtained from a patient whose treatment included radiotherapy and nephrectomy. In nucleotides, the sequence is TGTGCCAGCAGCGCCGCAGGGTCCAAATCCGAAGATACGCAGTATTTT. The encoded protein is CASSAAGSKSEDTQYF. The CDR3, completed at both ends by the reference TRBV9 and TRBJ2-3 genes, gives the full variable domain DSGVTQTPKHLITATGQRVTLRCSPRSGDLSVYWYQQSLDQGLQFLIQYYNGEERAKGNILERFSAQQFPDLHSELNLSSLELGDSALYFCASSAAGSKSEDTQYFGPGTRLTVL.